These 29 T cell receptor beta chains were all obtained from the same sample, sequenced in a study of blood T cells in healthy people across ages. Through a sample-barcoded 5' primer and a J-beta primer mix, a second PCR was run for roughly 6 to 12 cycles. TCRdb re-called the 5' RACE reads with MiXCR, one entry per CDR3 protein. The sample yields roughly 1.9 million distinct CDR3 sequences, around 42% seen once. The sequencing input was blood. These receptors were taken from a human donor in good health.

The chain is built from TRBV7-8 and TRBJ2-5, with 9 bases fitting TRBD1. J lost 5 bases, V lost 0 bases, and 7 bases had no gene match. CDR1 SGHVS and CDR2 FQNEAQ come from the germline V gene. CDR3 length: 16 residues. The CDR3 spells CASSLAGTGKGETQYF. CDR3 coding DNA: TGTGCCAGCAGCTTAGCCGGGACAGGGAAGGGGGAGACCCAGTACTTC. Complete variable domain (other parts from reference TRBV7-8 and TRBJ2-5): GAGVSQSPRYKVAKRGQDVALRCDPISGHVSLFWYQQALGQGPEFLTYFQNEAQLDKSGLPSDRFFAERPEGSVSTLKIQRTQQEDSAVYLCASSLAGTGKGETQYFGPGTRLLVL.

V gene TRBV12-3 or TRBV12-4 combines with J gene TRBJ1-5; D uncertain. Trimming removed 1 base from V and 0 bases from J, with 10 bases in between. The CDR3 consists of 16 residues. The CDR3, as DNA: TGTGCCAGCAGTTTAGGGATCGGGGATAGCAATCAGCCCCAGCATTTT. Encoded protein: CASSLGIGDSNQPQHF.

The chain is built from TRBV7-3 and TRBJ2-1, with D uncertain. This CDR3 spans 12 amino acids. V lost 4 bases to trimming and J lost 9 bases, with 10 bases between them. The germline gives CDR1 SGHTA, CDR2 FQGTGA. The CDR3 sequence: CASSSILGEQFF. DNA of the CDR3: TGTGCCAGCAGCTCTATACTCGGTGAGCAGTTCTTC.

This chain connects TRBV12-3 or TRBV12-4 to TRBJ2-1, with D unclear. V lost 6 bases and J 6 bases, leaving 18 bases between the germline ends. This CDR3 has 15 amino acids. CDR3 sequence (DNA): TGTGCCAGCAGCCCAACTCCCGTCAACGCCAATGAGCAGTTCTTC. Protein: CASSPTPVNANEQFF.

The chain uses TRBV10-2 and TRBJ2-7; 10 nucleotides align to TRBD1. J gave up 0 bases and V 0 bases, and 2 bases lay outside the gene matches. The CDR3 runs 16 residues. The germline V gene encodes CDR1 WSHSY and CDR2 SAAADI. CDR3 DNA: TGCGCCAGCAGTGAGTCCGGGACAGGGGTCTCCTACGAGCAGTACTTC. Protein sequence: CASSESGTGVSYEQYF.

The rearrangement uses TRBV4-3 and TRBJ1-2; D may be TRBD1 (5 bases). This CDR3 has 15 amino acids. The V end lost 4 bases, the J end lost 7 bases, and 19 bases lay between the germline ends. Germline CDR1 and CDR2: LGHNA and YSLEER. Written as DNA, the CDR3 is TGCGCCAGCAGCCCTGCTATTCAGGGATTAGGTGGCTACACCTTC. As protein: CASSPAIQGLGGYTF.

The sample holds a few counts of this clonotype. The chain joins TRBV5-1 to TRBJ2-6; TRBD2 is a possible D gene (5 bases). The CDR3 totals 16 residues. V shed 6 bases and J shed 2 bases, with 15 bases lying between them. The germline V gene has CDR1 SGHRS and CDR2 YFSETQ. The CDR3 loop reads CASKRGSGAGANVLTF. CDR3 bases: TGCGCCAGCAAAAGAGGGAGTGGGGCTGGGGCCAACGTCCTGACTTTC.

V usage is TRBV6-5 and J usage is TRBJ2-6; 7 nucleotides agree with TRBD1. Germline CDR1 reads MNHEY; CDR2 reads SVGAGI. This CDR3 is built from 18 residues. After removal of 0 bases from V and 2 bases from J, the junction contained 7 bases not matched to a gene. CDR3 DNA: TGTGCCAGCAGTTACTCGGCAGGGGGACGGCCTGGGGCCAACGTCCTGACTTTC. Translation: CASSYSAGGRPGANVLTF.

The chain carries TRBV20-1 and TRBJ1-2, with 7 bases identical to TRBD1. Trimming at V came to 6 bases and at J to 8 bases, leaving 12 bases not matched to a gene. Germline loops: CDR1 DFQATT, CDR2 SNEGSKA (reference sequence). The CDR3 has 13 amino acids. CDR3 protein: CSAPGTAYSGYTF. For the CDR3, the DNA is TGCAGTGCGCCCGGGACAGCCTACTCGGGCTACACCTTC.

CDR3 residues: CASSENDRADNEQFF. Here the CDR3 DNA reads TGTGCCAGCAGTGAAAATGACAGGGCGGACAATGAGCAGTTCTTC. J is TRBJ2-1 and V is TRBV2, with 7 bases that match TRBD1. CDR3 length: 15 amino acids. Germline CDR1 and CDR2: SNHLY and FYNNEI. V was clipped by 2 bases and J by 5 bases; unmatched bases: 6.

This clonotype was counted a few times. This sequence joins TRBV5-5 and TRBJ1-3; no firm D call. The V gene's germline CDR1 is SGHKS and CDR2 YYEKEE (reference sequence). The length of the CDR3 is 13 residues. Trimming removed 4 bases from V and 2 bases from J, with 7 bases in between. In nucleotides, the CDR3 is TGTGCCAGCAGCGCAGGAACTGGAAACACCATATATTTT. As protein: CASSAGTGNTIYF.

The gene calls are TRBV4-3 and TRBJ2-1; TRBD1 aligns across 10 bases. This CDR3 has 16 amino acids. Losses at the gene ends were 4 bases for V and 10 bases for J; bases not matched to a gene: 13. Germline V gene sequence: CDR1 LGHNA, CDR2 YSLEER. CDR3 residues: CASSPQVGTGVYEQFF. CDR3 sequence (DNA): TGCGCCAGCAGCCCCCAAGTGGGGACAGGGGTCTACGAGCAGTTCTTC.

CDR3 DNA sequence: TGTGCCAGCAGCCCCGAGAGGGCGGGGGGGTACAATGAGCAGTTCTTC. Translating it yields CASSPERAGGYNEQFF. The V gene is TRBV7-2, the J gene TRBJ2-1; 9 bases map to TRBD2. The ends lost 5 bases at V and 4 bases at J; junction bases unmatched: 9. The CDR3 totals 16 residues. Germline assignment: CDR1 SGHTA and CDR2 FQGNSA.

This clonotype was seen a handful of times. The V and J genes are TRBV10-3 and TRBJ2-3; D call uncertain. The CDR3 runs to 16 residues. V was cut by 4 bases and J by 4 bases, with 18 bases left in between. The germline V gene has CDR1 ENHRY and CDR2 SYGVKD. The CDR3 sequence is CAISGRLIGTADTQYF. The CDR3 DNA is TGTGCCATCAGTGGACGGTTGATAGGAACAGCAGATACGCAGTATTTT.

V gene TRBV4-3 combines with J gene TRBJ2-7; the D gene is possibly TRBD1 (6 bases). The V and J ends lost 4 bases and 0 bases respectively, with 13 bases between them. Germline loops: CDR1 LGHNA, CDR2 YSLEER. The CDR3 has 15 residues. The CDR3 loop reads CASSLNEGVSYEQYF. DNA for the CDR3: TGCGCCAGCAGCCTTAACGAGGGGGTCTCCTACGAGCAGTACTTC.

This sequence joins TRBV4-1 and TRBJ2-1, with 11 bases identical to TRBD2. The germline CDR1 and CDR2 sequences are MGHRA and YSYEKL. The CDR3 length is 16 residues. The V segment lost 2 bases and the J segment 5 bases; nucleotides outside the gene matches: 5. The CDR3 reads CASSQTLAGVNNEQFF. The CDR3 DNA reads TGCGCCAGCAGCCAAACACTAGCGGGGGTTAACAATGAGCAGTTCTTC.

The table lists this clonotype with a few counts. The rearrangement joins TRBV20-1 to TRBJ2-7; 14 bases fit TRBD2. The V segment lost 6 bases and the J segment 1 base; nucleotides outside the gene matches: 8. The germline V gene has CDR1 DFQATT and CDR2 SNEGSKA (reference sequence). The CDR3 runs to 16 residues. The CDR3 loop is CSASGLAGGASYEQYF. The CDR3 DNA is TGCAGTGCAAGCGGACTAGCGGGGGGAGCATCCTACGAGCAGTACTTC.

V gene TRBV7-2 combines with J gene TRBJ2-1; possibly TRBD1 for D (6 bases). Deletions cut 1 base from V and 0 bases from J, with 13 bases between. Germline-derived CDR1 and CDR2 are SGHTA and FQGNSA. The CDR3 contains 17 residues. The CDR3: CASSLGQGPSSYNEQFF. The CDR3 DNA sequence: TGTGCCAGCAGCTTAGGGCAGGGGCCCAGCTCCTACAATGAGCAGTTCTTC.

The chain couples TRBV7-2 to TRBJ1-5, with 10 bases lining up with TRBD1. This CDR3 spans 16 amino acids. The junction had 6 bases not matched to a gene; V was cut back by 0 bases and J by 7 bases. Germline CDR1 SGHTA, CDR2 FQGNSA. The CDR3 is CASSLAGQGFWQPQHF. For the CDR3, the DNA is TGTGCCAGCAGCTTAGCGGGACAGGGGTTTTGGCAGCCCCAGCATTTT.

The chain employs TRBV5-1 and TRBJ2-4; 11 nucleotides match TRBD2. The closer fit of TRBJ2-7 to the DNA end suggests the J call may be wrong. The CDR3 consists of 16 residues. Germline lookup yields CDR1 SGHRS and CDR2 YFSETQ. The CDR3 coding sequence is TGCGCCAGCAGCTTCCCTACTAGCGGGGGTCGTCTCGAGCAGTACTTC. It specifies CASSFPTSGGRLEQYF.

A remark on this clonotype: At one end, the junction sequence differs from germline, possibly due to a read error. The chain couples TRBV7-2 to TRBJ2-3; D remains ambiguous. The length of the CDR3 is 14 residues. Germline loops: CDR1 SGHTA, CDR2 FQGNSA. This CDR3 reads CASTLSGPTDTQYF. The CDR3 DNA reads TGTGCCAGCACCTTAAGTGGGCCCACAGATACGCAGTATTTT. Full variable domain (rest looked up from reference TRBV7-2 and TRBJ2-3): GAGVSQSPSNKVTEKGKDVELRCDPISGHTALYWYRQSLGQGLEFLIYFQGNSAPDKSGLPSDRFSAERTGGSVSTLTIQRTQQEDSAVYLCASTLSGPTDTQYFGPGTRLTVL.

This clonotype was counted only a few times. The chain links TRBV6-2 or TRBV6-3 to TRBJ1-2; D remains ambiguous. This CDR3 has 11 residues. The germline V and J ends were trimmed by 1 base and 8 bases, with 5 bases remaining between them. Germline V gene data show CDR1 as MNHEY and CDR2 as SVGEGT. CDR3 amino acids: CASSYYGGYTF. The CDR3 DNA reads TGTGCCAGCAGTTACTATGGCGGCTACACCTTC.

This chain joins TRBV14 and TRBJ2-5; tentative D call: TRBD2 (6 bases). Trimming removed 1 base at V and 1 base at J, with 25 bases between. Germline CDR1 is SGHDN and CDR2 is FVKESK. CDR3 size: 20 residues. The CDR3 protein is CASSQGNPGLPIIPQETQYF. CDR3 nucleotides: TGTGCCAGCAGCCAAGGAAATCCGGGACTTCCCATCATTCCCCAAGAGACCCAGTACTTC.

The V call is TRBV27, the J call TRBJ1-1; D unclear. The V gene lost 1 base and the J gene lost 0 bases, with 12 bases spanning the gap. The CDR3 runs to 16 residues. Germline CDR1 MNHEY, CDR2 SMNVEV (reference sequence). The CDR3: CASSLLGGEMNTEAFF. The DNA for the CDR3 is TGTGCCAGCAGTTTATTGGGAGGTGAGATGAACACTGAAGCTTTCTTT.

The chain uses TRBV5-4 and TRBJ2-7; 10 bases line up with TRBD2. J was trimmed by 6 bases and V by 3 bases; bases with no gene match: 12. Germline V gene data show CDR1 as SGHNT and CDR2 as YYREEE (reference sequence). The CDR3 covers 16 residues. The CDR3 sequence is CASSSPGLAISGEQYF. The DNA for the CDR3 is TGTGCCAGCAGCTCCCCGGGACTAGCGATTTCAGGCGAGCAGTACTTC.

This clonotype was recorded a few times. This chain joins TRBV3-1 and TRBJ2-7; D is undetermined. V was pared by 4 bases and J by 1 base, with 14 bases between. Germline V gene sequence: CDR1 LGHDT, CDR2 YNNKEL (reference sequence). CDR3 length: 15 residues. This chain's CDR3 is CASSPDYSASYEQYF. DNA of the CDR3: TGTGCCAGCAGCCCAGATTACTCAGCTTCCTACGAGCAGTACTTC.

This clonotype was detected many times. The chain links TRBV7-3 to TRBJ2-6; TRBD1 matches at 8 bases. The V and J ends lost 5 bases and 4 bases, in that order; junction bases with no gene match: 4. Germline V gives CDR1 SGHTA, CDR2 FQGTGA. The CDR3 has 15 residues. CDR3 bases: TGTGCCAGCAGCCGGACAGGGACGGGGGCCAACGTCCTGACTTTC. This gives the protein CASSRTGTGANVLTF. The whole variable domain, filled in from reference TRBV7-3 and TRBJ2-6, reads GAGVSQTPSNKVTEKGKYVELRCDPISGHTALYWYRQSLGQGPEFLIYFQGTGAADDSGLPNDRFFAVRPEGSVSTLKIQRTERGDSAVYLCASSRTGTGANVLTFGAGSRLTVL.

The sample holds a few counts of this clonotype. This chain links TRBV28 with TRBJ1-1; D not certain. CDR1 and CDR2 from the germline V gene are MDHEN and SYDVKM. This CDR3 region has 12 residues. The V end was cut by 4 bases, the J end by 4 bases, with 7 bases between. The CDR3 is CASSYILTEAFF. CDR3 coding DNA: TGTGCCAGCAGTTATATCCTCACTGAAGCTTTCTTT.

This clonotype was seen only a few times. V is TRBV6-5 and J is TRBJ2-4; 8 nucleotides line up with TRBD1. V was clipped by 5 bases and J by 7 bases; unmatched bases: 10. The CDR3 is 15 amino acids. Germline V gene lookup returns CDR1 MNHEY and CDR2 SVGAGI. CDR3 sequence reads: CASSRTGQALNIQYF. CDR3 bases: TGTGCCAGCAGTCGTACGGGACAGGCCCTGAACATTCAGTACTTC.